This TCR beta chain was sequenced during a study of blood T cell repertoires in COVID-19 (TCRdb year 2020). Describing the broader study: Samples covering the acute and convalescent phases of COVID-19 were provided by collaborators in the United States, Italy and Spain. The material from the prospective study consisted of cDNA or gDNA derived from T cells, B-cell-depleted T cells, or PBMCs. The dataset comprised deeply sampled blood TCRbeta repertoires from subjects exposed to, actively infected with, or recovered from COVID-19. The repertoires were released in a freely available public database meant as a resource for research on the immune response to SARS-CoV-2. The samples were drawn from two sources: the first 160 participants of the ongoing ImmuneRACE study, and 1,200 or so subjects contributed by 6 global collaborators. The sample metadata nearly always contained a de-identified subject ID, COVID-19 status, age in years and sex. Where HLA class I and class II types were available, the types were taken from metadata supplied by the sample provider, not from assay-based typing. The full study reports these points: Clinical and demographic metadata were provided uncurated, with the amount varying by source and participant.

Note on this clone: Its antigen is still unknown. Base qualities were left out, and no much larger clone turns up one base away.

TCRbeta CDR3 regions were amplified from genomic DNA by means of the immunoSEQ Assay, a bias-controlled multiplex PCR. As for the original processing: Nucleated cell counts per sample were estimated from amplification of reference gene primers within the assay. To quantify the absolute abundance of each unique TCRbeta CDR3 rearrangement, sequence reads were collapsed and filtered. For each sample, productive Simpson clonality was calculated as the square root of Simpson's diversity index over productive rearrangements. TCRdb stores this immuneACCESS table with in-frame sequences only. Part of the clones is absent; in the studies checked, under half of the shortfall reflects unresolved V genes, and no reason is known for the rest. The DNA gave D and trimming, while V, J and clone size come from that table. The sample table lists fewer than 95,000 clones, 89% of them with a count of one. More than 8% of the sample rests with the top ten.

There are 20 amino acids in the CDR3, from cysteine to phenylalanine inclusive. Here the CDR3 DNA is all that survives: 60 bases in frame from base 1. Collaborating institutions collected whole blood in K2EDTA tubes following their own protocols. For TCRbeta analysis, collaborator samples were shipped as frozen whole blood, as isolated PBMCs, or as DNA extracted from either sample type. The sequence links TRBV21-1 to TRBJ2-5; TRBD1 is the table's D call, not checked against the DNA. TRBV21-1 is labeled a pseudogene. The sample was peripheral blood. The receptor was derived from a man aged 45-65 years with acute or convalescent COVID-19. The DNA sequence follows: TGTGCCAGCAGGATAAAAACAAGGACAGGGAGGCCCTACTACCAAGAGACCCAGTACTTC. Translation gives CASRIKTRTGRPYYQETQYF.